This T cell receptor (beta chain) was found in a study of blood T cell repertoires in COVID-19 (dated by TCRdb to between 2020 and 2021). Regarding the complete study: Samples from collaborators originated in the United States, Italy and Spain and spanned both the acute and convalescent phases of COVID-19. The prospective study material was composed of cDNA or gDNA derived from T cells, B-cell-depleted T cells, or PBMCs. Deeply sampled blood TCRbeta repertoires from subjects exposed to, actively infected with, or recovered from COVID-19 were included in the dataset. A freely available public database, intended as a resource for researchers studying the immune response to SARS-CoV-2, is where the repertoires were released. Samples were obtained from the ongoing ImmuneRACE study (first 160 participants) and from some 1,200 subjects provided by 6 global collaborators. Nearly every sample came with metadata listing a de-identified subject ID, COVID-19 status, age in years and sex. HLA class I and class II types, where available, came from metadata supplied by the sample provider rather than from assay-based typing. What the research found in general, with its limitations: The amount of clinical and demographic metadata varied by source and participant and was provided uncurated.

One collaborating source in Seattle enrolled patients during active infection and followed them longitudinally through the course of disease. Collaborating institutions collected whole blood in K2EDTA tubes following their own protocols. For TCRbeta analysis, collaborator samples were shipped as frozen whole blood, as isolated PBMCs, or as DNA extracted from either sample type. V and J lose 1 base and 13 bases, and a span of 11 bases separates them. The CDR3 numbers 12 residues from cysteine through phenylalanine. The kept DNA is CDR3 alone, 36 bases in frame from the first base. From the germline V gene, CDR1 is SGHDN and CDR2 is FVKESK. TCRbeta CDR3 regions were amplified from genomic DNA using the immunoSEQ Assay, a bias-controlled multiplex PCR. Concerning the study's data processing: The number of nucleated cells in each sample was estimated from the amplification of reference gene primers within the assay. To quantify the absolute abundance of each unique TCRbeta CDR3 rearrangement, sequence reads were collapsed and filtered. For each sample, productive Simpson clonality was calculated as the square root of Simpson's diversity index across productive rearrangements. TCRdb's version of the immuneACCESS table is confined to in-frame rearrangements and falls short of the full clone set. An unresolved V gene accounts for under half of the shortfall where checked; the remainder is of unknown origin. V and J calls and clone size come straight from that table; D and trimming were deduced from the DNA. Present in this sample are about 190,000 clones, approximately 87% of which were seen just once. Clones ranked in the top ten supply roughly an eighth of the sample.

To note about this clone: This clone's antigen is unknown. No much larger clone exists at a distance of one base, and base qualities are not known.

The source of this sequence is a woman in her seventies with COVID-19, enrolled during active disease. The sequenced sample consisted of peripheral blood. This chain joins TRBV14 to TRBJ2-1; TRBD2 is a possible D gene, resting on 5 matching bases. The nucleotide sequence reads TGTGCCAGCAGCCAAGTAGCGAAGCCACAGTTCTTC. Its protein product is CASSQVAKPQFF. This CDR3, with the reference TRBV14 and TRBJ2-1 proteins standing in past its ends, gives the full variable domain EAGVTQFPSHSVIEKGQTVTLRCDPISGHDNLYWYRRVMGKEIKFLLHFVKESKQDESGMPNNRFLAERTGGTYSTLKVQPAELEDSGVYFCASSQVAKPQFFGPGTRLTVL.